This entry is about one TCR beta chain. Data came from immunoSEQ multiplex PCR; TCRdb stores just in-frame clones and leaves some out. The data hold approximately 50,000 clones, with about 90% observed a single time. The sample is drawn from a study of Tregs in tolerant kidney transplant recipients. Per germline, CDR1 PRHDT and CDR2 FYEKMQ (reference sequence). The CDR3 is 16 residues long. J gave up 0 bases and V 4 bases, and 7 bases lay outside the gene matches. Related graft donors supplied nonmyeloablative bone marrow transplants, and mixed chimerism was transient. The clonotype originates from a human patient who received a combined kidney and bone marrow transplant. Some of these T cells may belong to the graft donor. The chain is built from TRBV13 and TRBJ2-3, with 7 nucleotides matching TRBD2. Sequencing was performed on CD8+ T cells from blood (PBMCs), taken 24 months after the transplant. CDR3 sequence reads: CASSSGLVLSTDTQYF. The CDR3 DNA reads TGTGCCAGCAGCTCCGGACTAGTTCTTAGCACAGATACGCAGTATTTT.